This entry lists 12 T cell receptor beta chains sequenced from one sample in a study of shared clonotypes between healthy human individuals. The protocol was immunoSEQ multiplex PCR, while the TCRdb copy is restricted to in-frame clones and leaves out a portion. The sample records hundreds of thousands of clones, 79% being singletons. Input material: PBMCs. All receptors come from a woman aged 40-49 years in good health. Some clones in this sample may be carry-over from other donors' samples.

The chain carries TRBV4-3 and TRBJ2-1; D is unresolved. The CDR3 is 15 residues long. Germline lookup yields CDR1 LGHNA and CDR2 YSLEER. Trimming removed 1 base from V and 1 base from J, with 8 bases in between. DNA of the CDR3: TGCGCCAGCAGCCAAGCCGACCGGTCCTACAATGAGCAGTTCTTC. This codes for CASSQADRSYNEQFF.

This chain uses TRBV2 with TRBJ1-5; a possible D gene is TRBD1 (5 bases). Trimming took 7 bases from V and 4 from J, leaving 14 bases between them. Germline V lookup: CDR1 SNHLY, CDR2 FYNNEI. The CDR3 has 14 amino acids. The CDR3 coding sequence is TGTGCCAGCACCGGGACCGAAATAAATCAGCCCCAGCATTTT. Translating gives CASTGTEINQPQHF.

In its sample, this clone was seen once. Other DNA sequences in the sample encode the same CDR3. The rearrangement links TRBV28 to TRBJ2-1, with D unresolved. Trimming took 1 base from V and 4 from J, leaving 2 bases between them. The V gene's germline CDR1 is MDHEN and CDR2 SYDVKM. The CDR3 totals 12 residues. CDR3 sequence (DNA): TGTGCCAGCAGTTTATCATACAATGAGCAGTTCTTC. Its protein product is CASSLSYNEQFF.

The rearrangement links TRBV10-3 to TRBJ2-7; 10 bases map to TRBD1. Trimming removed 6 bases from V and 5 bases from J; junction bases left unmatched: 7. CDR3 length: 14 amino acids. The germline V gene has CDR1 ENHRY and CDR2 SYGVKD. Here the CDR3 reads CAIRPGQGSNEQYF. The CDR3, as DNA: TGTGCCATCAGGCCGGGACAGGGGAGCAACGAGCAGTACTTC.

As regards this clone: Distinct nucleotide sequences in the sample also encode this CDR3. The chain has TRBV7-2 and TRBJ1-5; D not certain. The germline V gene has CDR1 SGHTA and CDR2 FQGNSA. CDR3 length: 13 amino acids. V gave up 2 bases and J gave up 1 base, with 3 bases separating them. This CDR3 reads CASSLRSNQPQHF. As DNA, the CDR3 is TGTGCCAGCAGCTTAAGGAGCAATCAGCCCCAGCATTTT.

The chain is built from TRBV28 and TRBJ2-3; weak D call: TRBD2 (6 bases). Looked up from germline, CDR1 is MDHEN and CDR2 is SYDVKM. The CDR3 runs 15 residues. Deletions cut 3 bases from V and 4 bases from J, with 14 bases between. The CDR3 DNA sequence: TGTGCCAGCAGTTTCCGGATAGCGGAGGCAGATACGCAGTATTTT. It codes for CASSFRIAEADTQYF.

This clone was seen a single time. V gene TRBV6-1 combines with J gene TRBJ2-7; D unclear. The germline gives CDR1 MNHNS, CDR2 SASEGT. The CDR3 extends over 13 amino acids. V gave up 8 bases and J gave up 3 bases, with 14 bases separating them. CDR3 protein: CASSLRSNYEQYF. The CDR3 DNA reads TGTGCCAGCTCTCTTCGCTCTAACTACGAGCAGTACTTC.

The rearrangement links TRBV28 to TRBJ1-1; no clear D. The germline gives CDR1 MDHEN, CDR2 SYDVKM. CDR3 length: 15 residues. Trimming took off 7 bases at V and 3 bases at J, with 18 bases between the two ends. CDR3 in amino acids: CASTSGPKRHTEAFF. CDR3 coding DNA: TGTGCCAGCACCTCGGGCCCCAAGAGGCACACTGAAGCTTTCTTT.

The genes are TRBV11-3 and TRBJ2-3; no definite D call. Germline loops: CDR1 SGHNT, CDR2 YENEEA. Between the trimmed V and J ends, which lost 5 bases and 2 bases, there was a span of 2 bases. This CDR3 has 11 amino acids. CDR3 DNA sequence: TGTGCCAGCAGCCACACAGATACGCAGTATTTT. It specifies CASSHTDTQYF.

The V and J genes are TRBV28 and TRBJ2-1; 7 bases fit TRBD2. CDR1 and CDR2 from the germline V gene are MDHEN and SYDVKM. V trimming: 4 bases; J trimming: 6 bases; junction bases outside the gene matches: 15. The CDR3 has 17 residues. The CDR3 here is CASSSPGGAGRGNEQFF. As DNA, the CDR3 is TGTGCCAGCAGTTCCCCCGGCGGGGCAGGGAGGGGCAATGAGCAGTTCTTC.

V usage is TRBV7-3 and J usage is TRBJ1-2, with TRBD1 identical over 8 bases. V gave up 5 bases and J gave up 3 bases; unmatched junction bases: 5. Germline V lookup: CDR1 SGHTA, CDR2 FQGTGA. This CDR3 has 14 residues. The CDR3 region has the DNA TGTGCCAGCAGCGTCACAGGGGGGGACTATGGCTACACCTTC. Protein: CASSVTGGDYGYTF.

The chain carries TRBV18 and TRBJ1-1, with 7 positions matching TRBD1. Trimming cost V 4 bases and J 1 base; bases outside gene matches: 6. The CDR3 contains 15 residues. Germline V gene sequence: CDR1 KGHSH, CDR2 LQKENI. The CDR3 loop is CASSLEQGPNTEAFF. In DNA, the CDR3 is TGTGCCAGCTCACTGGAACAGGGGCCGAACACTGAAGCTTTCTTT.